Described below is a single T cell receptor (beta chain) sequence and its context. The data derive from a study of blood T cell repertoires in COVID-19. Whole-study context: The United States, Italy and Spain supplied acute and convalescent COVID-19 samples. PBMCs, B-cell-depleted T cells, or T cells provided the cDNA or gDNA that made up the material.

Authors' methods: Estimates of nucleated cell counts were drawn from the amplification of reference gene primers. Here immunoSEQ multiplex PCR was the method, and the copy in TCRdb shows in-frame clones only, minus some. V, J and clone size are those of that table, while D and trimming were read from the DNA. There are approximately 260,000 clones in the sample; around 82% occur only once, and 4% to 6% lies in the top ten. V dropped 1 base and J dropped 9; count of bases not matched to a gene: 16. This CDR3 spans 17 amino acids. CDR1 is SGHNT, CDR2 YYREEE, per germline (reference sequence). This chain links TRBV5-4 with TRBJ2-1; 7 bases are a match to TRBD2. Sequencing was performed on peripheral blood. The receptor comes from an elderly woman with active or convalescent COVID-19. CDR3 nucleotides: TGTGCCAGCAGCTTGTTCTCTCGCGGGAGAGGTTTTAGTGAGCAGTTCTTC. Its translation: CASSLFSRGRGFSEQFF.